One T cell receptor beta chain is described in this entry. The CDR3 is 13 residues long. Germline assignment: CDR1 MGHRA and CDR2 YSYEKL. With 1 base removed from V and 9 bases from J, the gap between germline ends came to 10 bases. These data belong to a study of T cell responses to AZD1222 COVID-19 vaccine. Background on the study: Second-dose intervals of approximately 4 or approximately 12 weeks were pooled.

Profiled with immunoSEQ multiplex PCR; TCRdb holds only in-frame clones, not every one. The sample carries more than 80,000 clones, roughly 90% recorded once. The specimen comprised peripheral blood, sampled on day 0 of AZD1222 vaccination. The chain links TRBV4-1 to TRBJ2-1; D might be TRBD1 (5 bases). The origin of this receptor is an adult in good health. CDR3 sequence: CASSQVRGTEQFF. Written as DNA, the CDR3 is TGCGCCAGCAGCCAAGTTAGGGGCACTGAGCAGTTCTTC.